This TCR beta chain was obtained from a study of early T cells in non-severe SARS-CoV-2 infection. TCRdb recomputed calls from the 5' RACE reads with MiXCR, one row per CDR3 protein. The data contain 60,000 or so distinct CDR3 sequences, roughly an eighth of them singletons. The germline gives CDR1 MNHEY, CDR2 SMNVEV (reference sequence). The CDR3 is 15 amino acids. Trimming shortened V by 4 bases and J by 0 bases, and 12 bases separated the two germline ends. Regarding the study as a whole: Clonotype matching in VDJdb favored anti-spike CD8 responses and did not capture private and CD4 specificities.

In its sample, this clonotype was seen many times. Its antigen is not identified. The specimen was whole blood. This rearrangement joins TRBV27 to TRBJ1-1; TRBD1 is a possible D gene (6 bases). The sequence derives from an adult who was a healthcare worker with PCR-confirmed SARS-CoV-2 infection or an uninfected control (not recorded which). CDR3 nucleotide sequence: TGTGCCAGCAGTTCGGACAGACGTATGAACACTGAAGCTTTCTTT. It specifies CASSSDRRMNTEAFF.